This T cell receptor beta chain was profiled in a study of blood T cell repertoires in COVID-19. The overall study: Sources were T cells, B-cell-depleted T cells, or PBMCs; the material itself was cDNA or gDNA.

Trimming removed 7 bases from V and 13 bases from J; junction bases left unmatched: 8. The germline V gene has CDR1 MNHEY and CDR2 SVGAGI. The CDR3 covers 11 residues. Authors' processing steps: Amplification of reference gene primers was used by the study to estimate nucleated cell counts. This table comes from immunoSEQ multiplex PCR, and its TCRdb copy is limited to in-frame clones, with some not included. The DNA gave D and trimming, while V, J and clone size come from that table. The repertoire includes more than 200,000 clones, over 70% of them detected once, and approximately 7.9% sits in the top ten.

The clonotype originates from a woman at least 80 years old with acute or convalescent COVID-19. V is TRBV6-5 and J is TRBJ2-5; TRBD1 aligns across 8 bases. The sample taken for sequencing was peripheral blood. CDR3 coding DNA: TGTGCCAGCAACATTAGAACAGGGGGGTACTTC. It is translated as CASNIRTGGYF.